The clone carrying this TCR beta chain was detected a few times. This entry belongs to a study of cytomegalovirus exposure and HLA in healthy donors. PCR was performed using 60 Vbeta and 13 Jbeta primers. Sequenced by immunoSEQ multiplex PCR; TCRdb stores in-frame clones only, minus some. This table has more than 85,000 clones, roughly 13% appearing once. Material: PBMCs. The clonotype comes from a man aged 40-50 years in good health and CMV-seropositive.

Here the CDR3 reads CASSESGQGYGYTF. The DNA for the CDR3 is TGCGCCAGCAGTGAGAGTGGACAGGGCTATGGCTACACCTTC. The V and J genes are TRBV10-1 and TRBJ1-2; 8 nucleotides agree with TRBD1. This CDR3 is 14 amino acids long. J gave up 4 bases and V 2 bases, and 3 bases lay outside the gene matches. Germline CDR1 reads WNHNN; CDR2 reads SYGVQD (reference sequence).